The next 5 T cell receptor beta chains were all read from a single sample in a study of T-cell memory formation after mild COVID-19. TCRdb reanalysed the 5' RACE reads using MiXCR and keeps one entry per CDR3 protein. The sample yields approximately 450,000 distinct CDR3 sequences, over 15% seen once. Sequencing was performed on PBMCs or a T cell subset sorted from them (not recorded which). The source of these receptors is an adult woman who had mild COVID-19 (a few samples of this study predate the infection). Cell type and time point are not known.

The chain couples TRBV7-2 to TRBJ2-3; the D call may be TRBD1 or TRBD2 (5 bases each). Germline CDR1 SGHTA, CDR2 FQGNSA. V was trimmed by 3 bases and J by 8 bases, leaving 9 bases between them. The CDR3 is 12 amino acids. The DNA of the CDR3 is TGTGCCAGCAGCTTGCAGAGGGGTACGCAGTATTTT. It specifies CASSLQRGTQYF.

This sequence joins TRBV7-9 and TRBJ2-1, with 14 bases that match TRBD2. CDR3 length: 22 amino acids. The ends lost 0 bases at V and 2 bases at J; junction bases unmatched: 15. Germline CDR1 reads SEHNR; CDR2 reads FQNEAQ (reference sequence). The CDR3 region has the DNA TGTGCCAGCAGCTTAGCCTATTTAGCTTGGACTAGCGGGAGGAAGCCCTACAATGAGCAGTTCTTC. This translates into CASSLAYLAWTSGRKPYNEQFF.

This clonotype was seen ten or more times. This chain uses TRBV3-1 with TRBJ2-1; D call uncertain. The CDR3 is 14 residues long. Germline CDR1 is LGHDT and CDR2 is YNNKEL (reference sequence). Trimming took 1 base from V and 6 from J, leaving 10 bases between them. CDR3 bases: TGTGCCAGCAGCCAAGGAGCAAGCGCCAATGAGCAGTTCTTC. Translating it yields CASSQGASANEQFF.

This clonotype was counted a few times. The V call is TRBV11-2, the J call TRBJ2-2; perhaps TRBD1 as D (6 bases). The CDR3 sequence is 17 residues long. Germline V gene lookup returns CDR1 SGHAT and CDR2 FQNNGV. V lost 1 base, J lost 1 base, and 13 bases lay in between. CDR3 nucleotides: TGTGCCAGCAGCTTAGGCCGTAGGACAGTGAACACCGGGGAGCTGTTTTTT. It is translated as CASSLGRRTVNTGELFF.

The chain combines TRBV15 with TRBJ1-1, with TRBD1 matching over 7 bases. The germline V gene has CDR1 LNHNV and CDR2 YYDKDF (reference sequence). J gave up 1 base and V 1 base, and 3 bases lay outside the gene matches. The CDR3 runs to 15 residues. Here the CDR3 reads CATSRGQGGNTEAFF. CDR3 in DNA: TGTGCCACCAGCAGAGGACAGGGAGGGAACACTGAAGCTTTCTTT.